This TCR beta chain came from a study of cytomegalovirus exposure and HLA in healthy donors. The PCR employed 60 Vbeta primers together with 13 Jbeta primers. Profiled with immunoSEQ multiplex PCR; TCRdb holds only in-frame clones, not every one. The sample shows some 76,000 clones, roughly 90% of them seen only once. What was sequenced was PBMCs. The sequence came from a woman under 40 in good health and CMV-seronegative.

CDR3 coding DNA: TGTGCCAGCAGCTTAGCGGTAGGAGGGCACGGGAACACTGAAGCTTTCTTT. It codes for CASSLAVGGHGNTEAFF. The chain employs TRBV7-9 and TRBJ1-1; D not certain. The CDR3 sequence is 17 residues long. Germline V lookup: CDR1 SEHNR, CDR2 FQNEAQ (reference sequence). Trimming stripped 0 bases from V and 1 base from J, with 15 bases between.